This T cell receptor beta chain was captured by sequencing in a study of blood T cell repertoires in COVID-19. Looking at the study overall: The origin of the acute and convalescent COVID-19 samples was the United States, Italy and Spain. Sources were T cells, B-cell-depleted T cells, or PBMCs; the material itself was cDNA or gDNA.

Data came from immunoSEQ multiplex PCR; TCRdb stores just in-frame clones and leaves some out. The repertoire holds approximately 220,000 clones, with more than 75% as singletons. This TCR was sampled from a man in his fifties or sixties with acute or convalescent COVID-19. The sequenced sample was peripheral blood.

For the CDR3, the DNA is TGTGCCAGCAGCTTAGCGGGAGGGGGAAACTATGGCTACACCTTC. It encodes CASSLAGGGNYGYTF. V and J are TRBV7-9 and TRBJ1-2, with a tentative D call TRBD1 (6 bases). The CDR3 extends over 15 amino acids. V lost 0 bases, J lost 2 bases, and 10 bases lay in between. CDR1 and CDR2 from the germline V gene are SEHNR and FQNEAQ (reference sequence).